The clone carrying this T cell receptor (beta chain) came up many times. Antigen: not known. The library was built from about 370 ng RNA with molecular barcoded adaptors for alpha/delta and beta/gamma chains. TCRdb called the reads again in MiXCR, with one record for every CDR3 protein. The table includes approximately 150,000 distinct CDR3 sequences, less than 15% detected once. Every patient had bone marrow sampled while the disease was active. This entry is derived from a study of read filtering for tumor transcriptome and immune sequencing. Study-level background: RNA-seq yielded only about 80 to 1,400 TCR reads, IR-seq about 4.05 to 10.27 million.

General observations from the study: The sorted CD138-negative fraction was a mixed bone marrow immune population, not purified T cells.

This CDR3 spans 15 amino acids. Trimming at V came to 5 bases and at J to 5 bases, leaving 11 bases not matched to a gene. Germline assignment: CDR1 SEHNR and CDR2 FQNEAQ (reference sequence). The TCR sequence derives from a donor aged 40 or over with multiple myeloma. The chain couples TRBV7-9 to TRBJ1-1; 7 nucleotides agree with TRBD1. The sequenced material came from a population of CD138-negative cells sorted from bone marrow. CDR3 DNA sequence: TGTGCCAGCAGCGGGAACTACAGGGGAAATACTGAAGCTTTCTTT. The encoded protein is CASSGNYRGNTEAFF. Full variable domain (outside the CDR3, taken from reference TRBV7-9 and TRBJ1-1): DTGVSQNPRHKITKRGQNVTFRCDPISEHNRLYWYRQTLGQGPEFLTYFQNEAQLEKSRLLSDRFSAERPKGSFSTLEIQRTEQGDSAMYLCASSGNYRGNTEAFFGQGTRLTVV.